The 11 T cell receptor beta chains listed next were all sequenced from one sample in a study of blood T cell repertoires in COVID-19. The protocol was immunoSEQ multiplex PCR, while the TCRdb copy is restricted to in-frame clones and leaves out a portion. The repertoire has roughly 300,000 clones, roughly 86% of them found once; the top ten carry around 1.5%. Sequenced material: peripheral blood. Source of these receptors: a woman aged 45 to 65 with acute or convalescent COVID-19.

V is TRBV3-1 (or the pseudogene TRBV3-2) and J is TRBJ1-6; D gene unclear. Trimming removed 4 bases at V and 5 bases at J, with 18 bases between. This CDR3 has 17 amino acids. Germline assignment: CDR1 LGHDT and CDR2 YNNKEL (reference sequence). This CDR3 is CASSRAQPGVNNSPLHF. The CDR3 DNA reads as TGTGCCAGCAGCCGAGCACAGCCTGGCGTAAATAATTCACCCCTCCACTTT.

The V and J genes are TRBV5-6 and TRBJ2-5; D might be TRBD2 (5 bases). The CDR3 loop spans 16 amino acids. Germline V lookup: CDR1 SGHDT, CDR2 YYEEEE. V shed 6 bases and J shed 2 bases, with 20 bases lying between them. CDR3: CASNQIGVAGQETQYF. The CDR3 coding sequence is TGTGCCAGCAACCAGATAGGAGTTGCGGGTCAAGAGACCCAGTACTTC.

The chain carries TRBV21-1 and TRBJ1-5; whether TRBD1, the table's D call, matches the DNA was not checked. TRBV21-1 is a pseudogene segment. This CDR3 is 19 amino acids long. For the CDR3, the DNA is TGTGCCAGCAGCAAAGAGAGTGGGGAACAGGGAAGGAGCAATCAGCCCCAGCATTTT. This codes for CASSKESGEQGRSNQPQHF.

This chain uses TRBV5-1 with TRBJ2-2; 10 bases are a match to TRBD2. CDR3 length equals 16 residues. Germline CDR1 and CDR2: SGHRS and YFSETQ. With 2 bases clipped from V and 4 bases from J, the junction kept 5 bases outside the gene matches. CDR3 coding DNA: TGCGCCAGCAGCTTCGCACTAGCGGGACCCACCGGGGAGCTGTTTTTT. It is translated as CASSFALAGPTGELFF.

This chain joins TRBV3-1 (or the pseudogene TRBV3-2) and TRBJ2-1; 7 bases fit TRBD1. With V trimmed by 5 bases and J by 7 bases, 8 bases remained unmatched. The CDR3 has 14 amino acids. Germline V lookup: CDR1 LGHDT, CDR2 YNNKEL (reference sequence). The CDR3 DNA sequence: TGTGCCAGCAGCGATACGGGACAGAGTAATGAGCAGTTCTTC. Amino acids: CASSDTGQSNEQFF.

The V and J genes are TRBV7-3 and TRBJ2-6; D remains unclear. Trimming took 0 bases from V and 0 from J, leaving 6 bases between them. Germline lookup yields CDR1 SGHTA and CDR2 FQGTGA. The CDR3 spans 16 residues. CDR3 bases: TGTGCCAGCAGCTTAACTCCCTTCTCTGGGGCCAACGTCCTGACTTTC. Translation gives CASSLTPFSGANVLTF. The full variable domain, with the rest looked up from reference TRBV7-3 and TRBJ2-6, is GAGVSQTPSNKVTEKGKYVELRCDPISGHTALYWYRQSLGQGPEFLIYFQGTGAADDSGLPNDRFFAVRPEGSVSTLKIQRTERGDSAVYLCASSLTPFSGANVLTFGAGSRLTVL.

This clone was observed once. The rearrangement joins TRBV28 to TRBJ1-1, with 10 bases aligning to TRBD1. V trimming: 1 base; J trimming: 4 bases; junction bases outside the gene matches: 3. Germline V gene sequence: CDR1 MDHEN, CDR2 SYDVKM. The CDR3 consists of 15 residues. The CDR3 protein is CASSLSTGGFTEAFF. CDR3 DNA: TGTGCCAGCAGTTTATCGACAGGGGGCTTCACTGAAGCTTTCTTT. The whole variable domain, filled in from reference TRBV28 and TRBJ1-1, reads DVKVTQSSRYLVKRTGEKVFLECVQDMDHENMFWYRQDPGLGLRLIYFSYDVKMKEKGDIPEGYSVSREKKERFSLILESASTNQTSMYLCASSLSTGGFTEAFFGQGTRLTVV.

This clone came up a few times. CDR3 amino acids: CASSTRAGGPSYEQYF. CDR3 in DNA: TGTGCCAGCAGCACAAGAGCGGGAGGGCCCTCCTACGAGCAGTACTTC. The chain couples TRBV11-2 to TRBJ2-7; 10 positions agree with TRBD2. Germline values: CDR1 SGHAT, CDR2 FQNNGV. The V segment lost 5 bases and the J segment 0 bases; nucleotides outside the gene matches: 7. The CDR3 sequence is 16 residues long.

V is TRBV19 and J is TRBJ1-4; no firm D call. This CDR3 contains 14 residues. Trimming left V 7 bases short and J 6 bases short, with 15 bases between. The germline gives CDR1 LNHDA, CDR2 SQIVND (reference sequence). The CDR3 here is CASNRLWTDEKLFF. The CDR3, as DNA: TGTGCCAGTAATCGTTTGTGGACTGATGAAAAACTGTTTTTT.

The chain has TRBV5-6 and TRBJ1-2; 7 bases agree with TRBD1. CDR1 and CDR2 from the germline V gene are SGHDT and YYEEEE. With 4 bases clipped from V and 3 bases from J, the junction kept 0 bases outside the gene matches. This CDR3 is built from 12 residues. In DNA form, the CDR3 reads TGTGCCAGCAGCGGGACAGACTATGGCTACACCTTC. It codes for CASSGTDYGYTF.

The chain joins TRBV6-6 to TRBJ1-4; TRBD1 aligns across 9 bases. After removal of 5 bases from V and 11 bases from J, the junction contained 18 bases not matched to a gene. The CDR3 is made up of 17 amino acids. Germline lookup yields CDR1 MNHNY and CDR2 SVGAGI (reference sequence). This CDR3 is CASSQTPGTGNTGKLFF. The CDR3 DNA reads as TGTGCCAGCAGTCAAACTCCCGGGACAGGGAACACCGGGAAACTGTTTTTT.